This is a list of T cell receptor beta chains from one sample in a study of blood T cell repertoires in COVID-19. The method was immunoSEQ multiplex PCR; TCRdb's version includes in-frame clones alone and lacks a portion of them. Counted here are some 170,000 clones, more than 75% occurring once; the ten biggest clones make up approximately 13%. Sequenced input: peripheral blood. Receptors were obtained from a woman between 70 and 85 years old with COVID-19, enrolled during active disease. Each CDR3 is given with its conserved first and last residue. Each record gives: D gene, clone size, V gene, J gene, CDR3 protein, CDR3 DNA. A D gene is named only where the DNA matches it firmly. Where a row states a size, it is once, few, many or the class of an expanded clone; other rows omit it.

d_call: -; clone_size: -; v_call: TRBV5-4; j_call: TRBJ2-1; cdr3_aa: CASSLAGGLYNEQFF; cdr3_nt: TGTGCCAGCAGCTTGGCAGGGGGACTCTACAATGAGCAGTTCTTC
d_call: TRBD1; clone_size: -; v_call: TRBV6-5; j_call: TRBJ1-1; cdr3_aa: CASSSGTDDTEAFF; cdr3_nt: TGTGCCAGCAGTAGTGGGACAGATGACACTGAAGCTTTCTTT
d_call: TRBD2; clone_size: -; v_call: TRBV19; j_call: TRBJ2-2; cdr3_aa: CASNTGRGRNTGELFF; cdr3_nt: TGTGCCAGTAACACGGGGCGCGGGAGGAACACCGGGGAGCTGTTTTTT
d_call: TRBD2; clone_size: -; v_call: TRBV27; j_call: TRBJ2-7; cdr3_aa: CASSLSASGRAREQYF; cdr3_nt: TGTGCCAGCAGTTTATCGGCTAGCGGGAGGGCCAGGGAGCAGTACTTC
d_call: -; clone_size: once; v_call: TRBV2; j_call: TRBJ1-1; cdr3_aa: CASVADLNTEAFF; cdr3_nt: TGTGCCAGCGTGGCAGATTTGAACACTGAAGCTTTCTTT
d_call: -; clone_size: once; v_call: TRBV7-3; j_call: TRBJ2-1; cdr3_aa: CASSLGAIQNEQFF; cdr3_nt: TGTGCCAGCAGCTTAGGTGCGATCCAAAATGAGCAGTTCTTC
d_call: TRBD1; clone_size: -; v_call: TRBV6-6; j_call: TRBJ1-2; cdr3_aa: CASSIRDSYGYTF; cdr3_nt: TGTGCCAGCAGTATCCGGGACAGCTATGGCTACACCTTC
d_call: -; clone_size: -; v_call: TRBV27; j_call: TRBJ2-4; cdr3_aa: CASSSSGGIQYF; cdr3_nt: TGTGCCAGCAGTTCCAGTGGAGGCATTCAGTACTTC
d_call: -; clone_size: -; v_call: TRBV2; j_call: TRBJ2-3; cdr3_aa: CASRSRGSTDTQYF; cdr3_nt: TGTGCCAGCAGATCTAGAGGGAGCACAGATACGCAGTATTTT
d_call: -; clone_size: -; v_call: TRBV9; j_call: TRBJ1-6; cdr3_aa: CASSVKPGRVDSPLHF; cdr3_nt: TGTGCCAGCAGCGTAAAGCCGGGAAGGGTTGATTCACCCCTCCACTTT
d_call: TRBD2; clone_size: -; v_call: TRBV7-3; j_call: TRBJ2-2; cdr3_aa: CASSEGLAGELFF; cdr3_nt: TGTGCCAGCAGCGAGGGACTAGCCGGGGAGCTGTTTTTT
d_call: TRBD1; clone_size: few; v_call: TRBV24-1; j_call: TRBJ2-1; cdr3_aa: CATSDPRDRADNEQFF; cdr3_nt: TGTGCCACCAGTGACCCCCGGGACAGGGCTGACAATGAGCAGTTCTTC
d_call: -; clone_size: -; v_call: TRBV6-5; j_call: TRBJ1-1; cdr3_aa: CASTQRGTEAFF; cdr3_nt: TGTGCCAGCACCCAAAGAGGGACTGAAGCTTTCTTT
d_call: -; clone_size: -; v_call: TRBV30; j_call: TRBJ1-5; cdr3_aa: CAWRPTGSTIGVNQPQHF; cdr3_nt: TGTGCCTGGAGGCCGACAGGATCGACCATAGGGGTCAATCAGCCCCAGCATTTT
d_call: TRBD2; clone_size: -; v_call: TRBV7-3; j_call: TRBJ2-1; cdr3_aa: CASSPGPLAGGPGEQFF; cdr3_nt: TGTGCCAGCAGTCCCGGGCCCCTAGCGGGAGGGCCCGGTGAGCAGTTCTTC
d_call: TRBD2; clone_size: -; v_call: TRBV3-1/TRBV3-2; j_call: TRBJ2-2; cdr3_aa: CASSELAGTGELFF; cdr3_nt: TGTGCCAGCAGCGAACTAGCGGGAACCGGGGAGCTGTTTTTT
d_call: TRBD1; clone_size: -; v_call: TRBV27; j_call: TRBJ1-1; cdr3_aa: CASSSGTAASEAFF; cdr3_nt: TGTGCCAGCAGCTCCGGGACAGCGGCCAGTGAAGCTTTCTTT
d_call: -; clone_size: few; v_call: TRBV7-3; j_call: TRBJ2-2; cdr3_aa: CASSYHRTANTGELFF; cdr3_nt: TGTGCCAGCAGCTATCACAGGACAGCAAACACCGGGGAGCTGTTTTTT
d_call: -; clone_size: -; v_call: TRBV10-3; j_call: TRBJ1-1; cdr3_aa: CAISGRSDMNTEAFF; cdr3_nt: TGTGCCATCAGTGGCAGGTCGGACATGAACACTGAAGCTTTCTTT
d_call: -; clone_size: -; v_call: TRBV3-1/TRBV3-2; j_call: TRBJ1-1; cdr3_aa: CASSQARVGTEAFF; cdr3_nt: TGTGCCAGCAGCCAAGCGAGGGTTGGCACTGAAGCTTTCTTT
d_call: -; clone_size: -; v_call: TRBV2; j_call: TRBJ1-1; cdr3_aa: CASSVQVDTEAFF; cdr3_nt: TGTGCCAGCAGTGTTCAGGTGGACACTGAAGCTTTCTTT
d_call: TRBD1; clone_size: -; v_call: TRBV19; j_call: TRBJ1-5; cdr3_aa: CASMGQAIQPQHF; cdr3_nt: TGTGCCAGTATGGGACAGGCGATTCAGCCCCAGCATTTT
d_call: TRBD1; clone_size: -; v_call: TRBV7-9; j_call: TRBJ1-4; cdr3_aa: CASTPVGTTGGLEKLFF; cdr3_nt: TGTGCCAGCACCCCCGTCGGGACGACAGGGGGTCTTGAAAAACTGTTTTTT
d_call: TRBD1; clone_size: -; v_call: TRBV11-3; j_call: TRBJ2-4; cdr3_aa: CASSLRQGGKNIQYF; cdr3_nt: TGTGCCAGCAGTCTTAGACAGGGTGGCAAAAACATTCAGTACTTC
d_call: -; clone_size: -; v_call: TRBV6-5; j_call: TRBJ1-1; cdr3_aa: CASSRGRETEAFF; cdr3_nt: TGTGCCAGCAGCCGGGGGCGGGAGACTGAAGCTTTCTTT
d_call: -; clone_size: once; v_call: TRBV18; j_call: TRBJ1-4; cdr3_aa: CASSPPSQGQEKLFF; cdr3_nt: TGTGCCAGCTCACCACCTTCACAGGGTCAGGAAAAACTGTTTTTT